Below, 26 T cell receptor beta chains from the same sample are listed, as sequenced in a study of T cell repertoires in cytomegalovirus infection (dated by TCRdb to about 2019). Sequencing relied on an Illumina HiSeq 1500. Clones were called with MiXCR by TCRdb after fastp trimmed the public reads at Q25, and only in-frame beta chains were retained. Every entry covers one CDR3 protein and lists the most common genes and DNA from its rows. In this sample the table shows fewer than 550,000 distinct CDR3 sequences, approximately 26% of which occur a single time. Over 10% of the sample is held by the ten biggest clonotypes. What was sequenced was PBMCs. Source of these receptors: a human donor in good health (CMV status not recorded). Some clones in this sample may be carry-over from other donors' samples.

The V gene is TRBV6-6, the J gene TRBJ2-7; 7 bases match TRBD2. This CDR3 is 18 amino acids long. V shed 0 bases, J shed 0 bases, and the junction held 11 bases outside the gene matches. Germline CDR1 and CDR2: MNHNY and SVGAGI (reference sequence). DNA of the CDR3: TGTGCCAGCAGTTACTCCATTGCGGGAGACCCGAGCTCCTACGAGCAGTACGTC. The encoded protein is CASSYSIAGDPSSYEQYV.

This clonotype was detected a few times. This chain joins TRBV7-8 and TRBJ2-7; D not certain. Germline lookup yields CDR1 SGHVS and CDR2 FQNEAQ. This CDR3 contains 15 residues. V shed 5 bases and J shed 2 bases, with 16 bases lying between them. CDR3 in amino acids: CASSDGRWQAYEQYV. DNA for the CDR3: TGTGCCAGCAGCGACGGTAGATGGCAGGCCTACGAGCAGTACGTC.

This chain joins TRBV11-3 and TRBJ2-5, with a weak D call TRBD1 (6 bases). The CDR3 is made up of 14 amino acids. V lost 5 bases and J lost 1, with 11 bases in between. CDR1 is SGHNT, CDR2 YENEEA, per germline. CDR3 amino acids: CASSHRQAQETQYF. DNA of the CDR3: TGTGCCAGCAGCCATAGACAGGCCCAAGAGACCCAGTACTTC.

To note about this clonotype: One end of the junction fails to match germline, which may point to a read error. This chain uses TRBV7-9 with TRBJ2-2; 8 nucleotides line up with TRBD1. Looked up from germline, CDR1 is SEHNR and CDR2 is FQNEAQ (reference sequence). This CDR3 has 17 residues. The CDR3 spells CATGGTWTGRNTGALFF. In DNA form, the CDR3 reads TGTGCCACCGGAGGAACGTGGACAGGGAGGAACACCGGGGCGCTGTTTTTT.

This clonotype was recorded at least ten times. The chain uses TRBV5-6 and TRBJ2-7, with 11 nucleotides matching TRBD1. From germline, CDR1 is SGHDT and CDR2 YYEEEE. The CDR3 has 13 amino acids. With 2 bases clipped from V and 6 bases from J, the junction kept 1 base outside the gene matches. The CDR3 sequence: CASSFGTGGEQYF. The CDR3 DNA is TGTGCCAGCAGCTTCGGGACAGGGGGCGAGCAGTACTTC.

This clonotype was detected only a few times. The rearrangement joins TRBV19 to TRBJ1-4; the D gene is possibly TRBD1 (5 bases). This CDR3 has 18 amino acids. Trimming took off 0 bases at V and 2 bases at J, with 16 bases between the two ends. Germline V CDR1 and CDR2: LNHDA, SQIVND (reference sequence). CDR3 DNA: TGTGCCAGTAGTATAGAAGGACACTGGTGGCGGACTAATGAAAAACTGTTTTTT. This codes for CASSIEGHWWRTNEKLFF.

This clonotype was seen more than once but under ten times. The CDR3 region has the DNA TGCGCCAGCAGAAACCCCGGGACTTCCCCTTACAATGAGCAGTTCTTC. This gives the protein CASRNPGTSPYNEQFF. V gene TRBV4-1 combines with J gene TRBJ2-1; D possibly corresponds to TRBD2 (6 bases). The CDR3 covers 16 residues. Between the trimmed V and J ends, which lost 6 bases and 4 bases, there was a span of 19 bases. Germline-derived CDR1 and CDR2 are MGHRA and YSYEKL.

The chain combines TRBV30 with TRBJ1-2, with D possibly being TRBD1 (5 bases). The CDR3 consists of 16 residues. Trimming cost V 2 bases and J 5 bases, with 21 bases left between them. From germline, CDR1 is GTSNPN and CDR2 SVGIG (reference sequence). The CDR3 loop reads CAWSPQIVREMYGYTF. CDR3 DNA: TGTGCCTGGAGTCCACAGATCGTCAGGGAGATGTATGGCTACACCTTC.

This clonotype has just a few counts. The chain recombines TRBV7-9 with TRBJ2-1; TRBD2 is a possible D gene (5 bases). The CDR3 spans 15 residues. Germline CDR1 reads SEHNR; CDR2 reads FQNEAQ (reference sequence). Trimming cost V 6 bases and J 0 bases, with 12 bases left between them. CDR3 DNA sequence: TGTGCCAGCAGTCCGAGGACTTACTCCTACAATGAGCAGTTCTTC. Translating it yields CASSPRTYSYNEQFF.

This sequence joins TRBV28 and TRBJ2-7, with D tentatively TRBD2 (5 bases). The CDR3 has 12 residues. Between the trimmed V and J ends, which lost 8 bases and 1 base, there was a span of 9 bases. Germline CDR1 reads MDHEN; CDR2 reads SYDVKM. The CDR3 loop reads CASHEGSYEQYF. For the CDR3, the DNA is TGTGCCAGCCACGAGGGATCCTACGAGCAGTACTTC.

The chain combines TRBV7-8 with TRBJ2-1, with 7 bases aligning to TRBD2. The CDR3 extends over 15 amino acids. J was trimmed by 10 bases and V by 1 base; bases with no gene match: 10. Germline V CDR1 and CDR2: SGHVS, FQNEAQ. This CDR3 reads CASSLDSAGAGEQFF. The CDR3 DNA follows: TGTGCCAGCAGCTTAGATTCGGCGGGAGCTGGAGAGCAGTTCTTC.

This chain links TRBV5-4 with TRBJ2-3, with 10 bases aligning to TRBD2. The CDR3 covers 16 residues. Per the germline V gene, CDR1 is SGHNT and CDR2 is YYREEE (reference sequence). V shed 2 bases, J shed 1 base, and the junction held 4 bases outside the gene matches. CDR3 DNA sequence: TGTGCCAGCAGCTTCGAGCTAGCGGGAGGCACAGATACGCAGTATTTT. Translating it yields CASSFELAGGTDTQYF. Looking up the rest from reference TRBV5-4 and TRBJ2-3 gives the full variable domain: ETGVTQSPTHLIKTRGQQVTLRCSSQSGHNTVSWYQQALGQGPQFIFQYYREEENGRGNFPPRFSGLQFPNYSSELNVNALELDDSALYLCASSFELAGGTDTQYFGPGTRLTVL.

This chain links TRBV24-1 with TRBJ2-2, with D maybe TRBD2 (5 bases). Trimming removed 2 bases at V and 7 bases at J, with 10 bases between. Germline V gene sequence: CDR1 KGHDR, CDR2 SFDVKD. CDR3 length equals 14 residues. CDR3 bases: TGTGCCACCAGTGATTACCGGGAAAACGGGGAGCTGTTTTTT. It is translated as CATSDYRENGELFF.

The CDR3 loop reads CASNPGPQSTDTQYF. CDR3 DNA sequence: TGTGCCAGCAATCCCGGGCCCCAGAGCACAGATACGCAGTATTTT. This chain links TRBV7-9 with TRBJ2-3; D uncertain. Germline loops: CDR1 SEHNR, CDR2 FQNEAQ (reference sequence). CDR3 size: 15 residues. The V end was cut by 7 bases, the J end by 0 bases, with 14 bases between. The variable domain in full, with the rest retrieved from reference TRBV7-9 and TRBJ2-3, is DTGVSQNPRHKITKRGQNVTFRCDPISEHNRLYWYRQTLGQGPEFLTYFQNEAQLEKSRLLSDRFSAERPKGSFSTLEIQRTEQGDSAMYLCASNPGPQSTDTQYFGPGTRLTVL.

V gene TRBV20-1 combines with J gene TRBJ2-1; D gene uncertain. V was shortened by 3 bases and J by 7 bases, with 7 bases between the two germline ends. Germline-derived CDR1 and CDR2 are DFQATT and SNEGSKA (reference sequence). This CDR3 is 11 amino acids long. This chain's CDR3 is CSASGENEQFF. The CDR3 DNA reads TGCAGTGCTAGTGGCGAAAATGAGCAGTTCTTC.

V and J are TRBV3-1 and TRBJ1-5; D not certain. Germline-derived CDR1 and CDR2 are LGHDT and YNNKEL (reference sequence). The CDR3 has 13 residues. Trimming stripped 8 bases from V and 0 bases from J, with 8 bases between. CDR3 loop: CASQENSNQPQHF. CDR3 DNA: TGTGCCAGCCAGGAAAATAGCAATCAGCCCCAGCATTTT.

V gene TRBV7-2 combines with J gene TRBJ2-2; perhaps TRBD1 as D (6 bases). Germline CDR1 is SGHTA and CDR2 is FQGNSA. The CDR3 spans 15 residues. V was pared by 5 bases and J by 2 bases, with 12 bases between. CDR3 coding DNA: TGTGCCAGCAGCCCACGACAGGCTAACACCGGGGAGCTGTTTTTT. Translating gives CASSPRQANTGELFF.

At least ten counts were recorded for this clonotype. The rearrangement links TRBV7-2 to TRBJ1-6; D ambiguous. CDR1 and CDR2 (germline): SGHTA, FQGNSA. V was pared by 5 bases and J by 2 bases, with 10 bases between. This CDR3 has 15 residues. The chain's CDR3 is CASSRYAAYNSPLHF. The DNA of the CDR3 is TGTGCCAGCAGCCGCTATGCTGCCTATAATTCACCCCTCCACTTT.

This clonotype occurred many times. CDR3 in DNA: TGTGCCAGCAGCTCCGAGGCCCGGTGGCCGAGCTACGAGCAGTACGTC. Translating gives CASSSEARWPSYEQYV. The chain carries TRBV7-8 and TRBJ2-7; D not certain. Looked up from germline, CDR1 is SGHVS and CDR2 is FQNEAQ. Deletions cut 4 bases from V and 3 bases from J, with 19 bases between. The CDR3 runs 16 residues.

The table lists this clonotype with many counts. V and J are TRBV7-4 and TRBJ2-7; D gene ambiguous. Germline CDR1 SGHVT, CDR2 SQSDAQ. This CDR3 region has 16 residues. V lost 3 bases, J lost 3 bases, and 18 bases lay in between. The CDR3 spells CASSFEAAARVYEQYF. DNA for the CDR3: TGTGCCAGCAGCTTTGAGGCCGCTGCCCGGGTCTACGAGCAGTACTTC.

This sequence joins TRBV6-5 and TRBJ2-2; possibly TRBD2 for D (5 bases). CDR1 and CDR2 (germline): MNHEY, SVGAGI. CDR3 length: 14 residues. V dropped 1 base and J dropped 3 bases, with 6 bases sitting between them. CDR3 sequence (DNA): TGTGCCAGCAGTTACTGGGGAGACACCGGGGAGCTGTTTTTT. Its translation is CASSYWGDTGELFF.

The chain couples TRBV6-4 to TRBJ2-3; perhaps TRBD2 as D (6 bases). V lost 7 bases to trimming and J lost 4 bases, with 12 bases between them. Looked up from germline, CDR1 is MRHNA and CDR2 is SNTAGT. The CDR3 length is 13 residues. CDR3 DNA: TGTGCCAGCAAAAGCAGGGAGGCAGATACGCAGTATTTT. It yields the protein CASKSREADTQYF.

This sequence joins TRBV6-1 and TRBJ2-7; TRBD1 is a possible D gene (6 bases). CDR3 length: 13 amino acids. The germline V gene encodes CDR1 MNHNS and CDR2 SASEGT. CDR3 coding DNA: TGTGCCAGCAGGAGGACAGCAGACTACGAGCAGTGCGTC. This sequence encodes CASRRTADYEQCV.

This clonotype showed up just a few times. The chain employs TRBV6-6 and TRBJ2-1, with a possible D match to TRBD2 (6 bases). Trimming stripped 2 bases from V and 6 bases from J, with 20 bases between. The CDR3 contains 17 residues. Germline V CDR1 and CDR2: MNHNY, SVGAGI (reference sequence). This CDR3 is CASSYRPTSPFFNEQFF. Written as DNA, the CDR3 is TGTGCCAGCAGTTACCGACCGACTAGTCCTTTTTTCAATGAGCAGTTCTTC.

This clonotype was detected a few times. The rearrangement links TRBV19 to TRBJ2-1, with D possibly TRBD2 on 5 matching bases. CDR1 LNHDA and CDR2 SQIVND come from the germline V gene (reference sequence). Trimming shortened V by 6 bases and J by 0 bases, and 18 bases separated the two germline ends. CDR3 size: 17 residues. The CDR3 sequence: CASSPPAGRSSYNEQFF. Here the CDR3 DNA reads TGTGCCAGTAGCCCCCCGGCGGGCAGGAGCTCCTACAATGAGCAGTTCTTC.

The V and J genes are TRBV7-2 and TRBJ2-3; D assignment may be TRBD1 or TRBD2 (5 bases each). Per germline, CDR1 SGHTA and CDR2 FQGNSA. This CDR3 has 15 amino acids. With 2 bases removed from V and 1 base from J, the gap between germline ends came to 10 bases. CDR3 amino acids: CASSLRGYGTDTQYF. The CDR3, as DNA: TGTGCCAGCAGCTTACGGGGCTATGGCACAGATACGCAGTATTTT.